The 8 T cell receptor beta chains given below trace back to one sample, sequenced in a study of blood T cell repertoires in COVID-19. Profiled with immunoSEQ multiplex PCR; TCRdb holds only in-frame clones, not every one. The top ten clones hold roughly 15% of a sample with tens of thousands of clones, around nine tenths of them seen once. The sequencing sample was made of peripheral blood. The receptors were gathered from an elderly woman with active or convalescent COVID-19.

Only one count was recorded for this clone. V is TRBV15 and J is TRBJ1-1; 10 bases line up with TRBD1. The CDR3 length is 15 residues. Germline values: CDR1 LNHNV, CDR2 YYDKDF (reference sequence). V gave up 3 bases and J gave up 6 bases; unmatched junction bases: 7. CDR3: CATSRGTGEKAEAFF. The CDR3 nucleotides are TGTGCCACCAGCAGGGGGACAGGGGAAAAGGCTGAAGCTTTCTTT.

J is TRBJ1-2 and V is TRBV28, with a weak D call TRBD1 (5 bases). The V gene's germline CDR1 is MDHEN and CDR2 SYDVKM. Trimming stripped 3 bases from V and 6 bases from J, with 11 bases between. This CDR3 spans 13 amino acids. The CDR3 coding sequence is TGTGCCAGCAGTTTCTGGGGGGAAAATGGCTACACCTTC. Translation: CASSFWGENGYTF.

The chain uses TRBV5-4 and TRBJ1-4; 7 bases align to TRBD1. The CDR3 runs to 14 residues. Germline-derived CDR1 and CDR2 are SGHNT and YYREEE (reference sequence). J was trimmed by 4 bases and V by 4 bases; bases with no gene match: 4. CDR3: CASSAGQDNEKLFF. The DNA of the CDR3 is TGTGCCAGCAGCGCCGGACAGGATAATGAAAAACTGTTTTTT.

The V and J genes are TRBV7-2 and TRBJ2-7; 12 nucleotides match TRBD2. Germline-derived CDR1 and CDR2 are SGHTA and FQGNSA. The CDR3 is 16 amino acids. The trim removed 5 bases at V and 1 base at J, leaving 6 bases unmatched. Here the CDR3 reads CASSGRTSGGSYEQYF. The DNA for the CDR3 is TGTGCCAGCAGCGGAAGAACTAGCGGGGGGTCCTACGAGCAGTACTTC.

This chain's CDR3 is CASSNRGRDEKLFF. The CDR3 coding sequence is TGTGCCAGTTCCAACAGGGGGCGGGATGAAAAACTGTTTTTT. This chain joins TRBV19 and TRBJ1-4, with TRBD1 matching over 9 bases. Germline V gene data show CDR1 as LNHDA and CDR2 as SQIVND (reference sequence). The CDR3 is 14 residues long. The ends lost 8 bases at V and 6 bases at J; junction bases unmatched: 7. The variable domain in full, completed from reference TRBV19 and TRBJ1-4, reads DGGITQSPKYLFRKEGQNVTLSCEQNLNHDAMYWYRQDPGQGLRLIYYSQIVNDFQKGDIAEGYSVSREKKESFPLTVTSAQKNPTAFYLCASSNRGRDEKLFFGSGTQLSVL.

The J gene is TRBJ2-7, the V gene TRBV5-1, with D uncertain. CDR3 length: 12 amino acids. CDR1 and CDR2 (germline): SGHRS, YFSETQ. The V end lost 4 bases, the J end lost 4 bases, and 9 bases lay between the germline ends. The CDR3 is CASSPDTYEQYF. The CDR3 coding sequence is TGCGCCAGCAGCCCCGACACGTACGAGCAGTACTTC. Filled out from reference TRBV5-1 and TRBJ2-7, the complete variable domain reads KAGVTQTPRYLIKTRGQQVTLSCSPISGHRSVSWYQQTPGQGLQFLFEYFSETQRNKGNFPGRFSGRQFSNSRSEMNVSTLELGDSALYLCASSPDTYEQYFGPGTRLTVT.

This rearrangement joins TRBV9 to TRBJ2-7, with TRBD1 matching 7 bases. J gave up 7 bases and V 4 bases, and 11 bases lay outside the gene matches. Germline V gene lookup returns CDR1 SGDLS and CDR2 YYNGEE. The CDR3 consists of 14 residues. CDR3 coding DNA: TGTGCCAGCAGCCCCCGGGGACAGCCGAGGGAGCAGTACTTC. Protein sequence: CASSPRGQPREQYF.

The DNA for the CDR3 is TGCGCCAGCAGCCAAGATACAGGGGGCACTGAAGCTTTCTTT. This sequence encodes CASSQDTGGTEAFF. J is TRBJ1-1 and V is TRBV4-1; 8 bases align to TRBD1. CDR1 and CDR2 (germline): MGHRA, YSYEKL. The CDR3 runs to 14 residues. Trimming took 0 bases from V and 4 from J; bases not matched to a gene: 1.